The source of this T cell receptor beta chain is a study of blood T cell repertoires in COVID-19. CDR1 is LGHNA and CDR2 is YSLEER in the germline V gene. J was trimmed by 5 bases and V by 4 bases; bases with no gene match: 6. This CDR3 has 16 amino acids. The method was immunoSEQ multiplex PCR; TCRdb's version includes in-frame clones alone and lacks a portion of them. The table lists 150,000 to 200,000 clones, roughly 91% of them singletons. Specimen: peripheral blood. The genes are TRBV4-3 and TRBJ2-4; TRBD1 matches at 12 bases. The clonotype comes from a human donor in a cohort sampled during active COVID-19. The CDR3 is CASSLWDRGRENIQYF. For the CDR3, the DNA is TGCGCCAGCAGCCTCTGGGACAGGGGGCGCGAAAACATTCAGTACTTC.